These 4 T cell receptor beta chains were sequenced from one sample in a study of blood T cells in healthy people across ages. Through a sample-barcoded 5' primer and a J-beta primer mix, a second PCR was run for roughly 6 to 12 cycles. TCRdb recomputed calls from the 5' RACE reads with MiXCR, one row per CDR3 protein. The sample shows nearly 800,000 distinct CDR3 sequences, 20% to 25% of them seen only once. The sample also formed part of further work on T cells of mothers and their children.

The sequenced material came from blood. The receptors here all came from a boy aged 5-17 years in good health.

This clonotype was seen a few times. The chain joins TRBV7-3 to TRBJ2-7; 10 bases agree with TRBD2. With V trimmed by 2 bases and J by 6 bases, 7 bases remained unmatched. CDR1 SGHTA and CDR2 FQGTGA come from the germline V gene. The CDR3 has 15 residues. CDR3 sequence (DNA): TGTGCCAGCAGCTTAGAGCTAGCGGGAGCTCGCGAGCAGTACTTC. Its protein is CASSLELAGAREQYF.

The CDR3 DNA reads TGCAGTGCTAGAATGACTAGCGGACGCTACGAGCAGTACTTC. This encodes CSARMTSGRYEQYF. J is TRBJ2-7 and V is TRBV20-1; 9 bases agree with TRBD2. The CDR3 consists of 14 residues. V shed 2 bases and J 3 bases; nucleotides not matched to a gene: 5. The germline V gene encodes CDR1 DFQATT and CDR2 SNEGSKA (reference sequence).

This clonotype was detected only a few times. The V and J genes are TRBV28 and TRBJ2-5, with D perhaps matching TRBD1 or TRBD2 (6 bases each). Between the trimmed V and J ends, which lost 3 bases and 1 base, there was a span of 12 bases. The CDR3 loop spans 15 amino acids. Per germline, CDR1 MDHEN and CDR2 SYDVKM. The CDR3 bases are TGTGCCAGCAGTTTTCCCCGGGGGCTCCAAGAGACCCAGTACTTC. Its protein is CASSFPRGLQETQYF. Combining the CDR3 with reference TRBV28 and TRBJ2-5 gives the whole variable domain DVKVTQSSRYLVKRTGEKVFLECVQDMDHENMFWYRQDPGLGLRLIYFSYDVKMKEKGDIPEGYSVSREKKERFSLILESASTNQTSMYLCASSFPRGLQETQYFGPGTRLLVL.

This clonotype was seen more than once but under ten times. The chain has TRBV20-1 and TRBJ2-7; D gene unclear. V lost 5 bases and J 5 bases, leaving 16 bases between the germline ends. CDR3 length: 13 residues. Germline assignment: CDR1 DFQATT and CDR2 SNEGSKA (reference sequence). Here the CDR3 DNA reads TGCAGTGCTCAGAGCCTGACAAACGACGAGCAGTACTTC. Its translation: CSAQSLTNDEQYF.